This T cell receptor (beta chain) was sequenced in a study of blood T cell repertoires in COVID-19. Overall study: COVID-19 samples from acute and convalescent phases originated in the United States, Italy and Spain. In each case, the material was cDNA or gDNA derived from T cells, B-cell-depleted T cells, or PBMCs.

In the original analysis: By means of reference gene primer amplification, nucleated cell counts were estimated. Method: immunoSEQ multiplex PCR; TCRdb's copy keeps in-frame clones and lacks some. V and J calls and clone size come straight from that table; D and trimming were deduced from the DNA. The sample contains 150,000 to 200,000 clones, 65% to 85% of which appear only once. This CDR3 spans 17 amino acids. The V end lost 1 base, the J end lost 0 bases, and 10 bases lay between the germline ends. Germline CDR1 is LGHDT and CDR2 is YNNKEL (reference sequence). The clonotype comes from an older woman who had recovered from COVID-19. Sequenced input: peripheral blood. The chain carries TRBV3-1 (or the pseudogene TRBV3-2) and TRBJ2-6; no reliable D call. The CDR3 DNA sequence: TGTGCCAGCAGCCAAGTCGGGTCGGGCTCTGGGGCCAACGTCCTGACTTTC. As protein: CASSQVGSGSGANVLTF.